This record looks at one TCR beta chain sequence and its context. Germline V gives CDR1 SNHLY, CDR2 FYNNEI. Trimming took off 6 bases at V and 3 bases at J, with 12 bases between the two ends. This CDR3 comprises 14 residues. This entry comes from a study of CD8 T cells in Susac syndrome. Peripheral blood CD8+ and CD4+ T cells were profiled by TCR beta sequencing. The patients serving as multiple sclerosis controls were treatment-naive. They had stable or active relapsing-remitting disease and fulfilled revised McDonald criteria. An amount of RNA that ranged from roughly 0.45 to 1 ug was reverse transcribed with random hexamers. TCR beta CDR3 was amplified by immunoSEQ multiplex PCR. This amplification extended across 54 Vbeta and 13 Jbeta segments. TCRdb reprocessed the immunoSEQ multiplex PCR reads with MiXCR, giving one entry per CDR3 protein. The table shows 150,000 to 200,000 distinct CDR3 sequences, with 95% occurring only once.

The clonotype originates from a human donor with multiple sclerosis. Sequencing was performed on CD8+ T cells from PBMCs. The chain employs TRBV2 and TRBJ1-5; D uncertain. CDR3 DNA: TGTGCCAGCAGAGCCTCCCCGCCCAATCAGCCCCAGCATTTT. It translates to CASRASPPNQPQHF.